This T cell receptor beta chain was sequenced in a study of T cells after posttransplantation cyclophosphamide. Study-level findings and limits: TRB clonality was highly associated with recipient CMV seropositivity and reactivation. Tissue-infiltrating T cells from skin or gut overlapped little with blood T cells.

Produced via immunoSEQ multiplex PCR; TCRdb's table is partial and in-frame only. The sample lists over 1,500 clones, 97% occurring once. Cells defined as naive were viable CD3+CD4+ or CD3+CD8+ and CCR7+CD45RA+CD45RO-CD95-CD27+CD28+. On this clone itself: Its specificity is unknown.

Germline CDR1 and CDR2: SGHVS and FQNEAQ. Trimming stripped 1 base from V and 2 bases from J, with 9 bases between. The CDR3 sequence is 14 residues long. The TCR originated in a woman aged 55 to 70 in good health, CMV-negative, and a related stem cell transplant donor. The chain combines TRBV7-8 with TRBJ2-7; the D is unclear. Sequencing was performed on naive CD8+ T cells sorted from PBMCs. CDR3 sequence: CASSLGGRPYEQYV. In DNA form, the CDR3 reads TGTGCCAGCAGCTTAGGTGGCAGGCCCTACGAGCAGTACGTC.